Listed here are 10 T cell receptor beta chains from one sample, sequenced in a study of beta chain features in type 1 diabetes. Study-wide findings and caveats: For Type 1 diabetes patients, all four CD4+ subsets carried TCRB CDR3s that were moderately but significantly shorter.

Their antigen targets remain unknown. cDNA synthesis used the whole RNA isolate, giving expressed TCRB sequences. TCRdb's copy holds only in-frame clones and misses some; the assay was immunoSEQ multiplex PCR. The table includes some 370,000 clones, 9.6% detected once. Material for sequencing was central memory CD4+ T cells from blood. The receptors shown here come from a man between 25 and 39 years old with type 1 diabetes.

The CDR3 loop is CASSARWGQDYNEQFF. The CDR3 DNA reads TGCGCCAGCAGCGCCCGTTGGGGACAGGATTACAATGAGCAGTTCTTC. The chain recombines TRBV4-3 with TRBJ2-1, with 8 bases fitting TRBD1. The V gene end was trimmed by 5 bases and the J gene end by 4 bases; junction bases not matched to a gene: 10. CDR1 LGHNA and CDR2 YSLEER come from the germline V gene. This CDR3 contains 16 residues.

In its sample, this clone was seen a few times. The genes are TRBV10-3 and TRBJ2-5; possibly TRBD1 or TRBD2 for D (5 bases each). CDR1 is ENHRY, CDR2 SYGVKD, per germline. Trimming left V 3 bases short and J 1 base short, with 9 bases between. The CDR3 loop spans 14 amino acids. DNA for the CDR3: TGTGCCATCAGTGAAACGAGGGGCCAAGAGACCCAGTACTTC. It encodes CAISETRGQETQYF.

This clone was seen a few times. V gene TRBV28 combines with J gene TRBJ1-1; D is perhaps TRBD1 (6 bases). The CDR3 sequence is 13 residues long. Germline lookup yields CDR1 MDHEN and CDR2 SYDVKM. Trimming took off 6 bases at V and 7 bases at J, with 15 bases between the two ends. CDR3 DNA sequence: TGTGCCAGCAGGACCCTACAGGGAGGTGAAGCTTTCTTT. Amino acids: CASRTLQGGEAFF.

In its sample, this clone was seen a few times. The CDR3 nucleotides are TGTGCCAGCAGTGAGATGGGGAGCACAGATACGCAGTATTTT. Its translation: CASSEMGSTDTQYF. The chain is built from TRBV6-1 and TRBJ2-3; no clear D. This CDR3 region has 14 residues. Trimming cost V 3 bases and J 0 bases, with 7 bases left between them. Per germline, CDR1 MNHNS and CDR2 SASEGT.

This clone was seen many times. Other DNA sequences in this specimen translate into the identical CDR3. CDR3 amino acids: CASSLSDNEQFF. DNA for the CDR3: TGTGCCAGCAGCTTGTCGGACAATGAGCAGTTCTTC. The chain uses TRBV7-3 and TRBJ2-1; D is unresolved. V lost 3 bases, J lost 5 bases, and 5 bases lay in between. CDR1 SGHTA and CDR2 FQGTGA come from the germline V gene. This CDR3 has 12 residues.

This clone has just a few counts. The J gene is TRBJ1-2, the V gene TRBV9; 7 positions match TRBD1. The CDR3 is made up of 15 amino acids. Germline CDR1 reads SGDLS; CDR2 reads YYNGEE. The ends lost 4 bases at V and 5 bases at J; junction bases unmatched: 11. In nucleotides, the CDR3 is TGTGCCAGCAGCCCTAGCGGGACAGCGATTTATGGCTACACCTTC. This codes for CASSPSGTAIYGYTF.

V and J are TRBV5-1 and TRBJ2-5; D gene unclear. The closer fit of TRBJ2-7 to the DNA end suggests the J call may be wrong. The length of the CDR3 is 13 residues. Germline V gene sequence: CDR1 SGHRS, CDR2 YFSETQ. The CDR3 region is CASSLLSTYEQYF. CDR3 DNA: TGCGCCAGCAGCCTCCTGTCCACCTACGAGCAGTACTTC.

This clone was detected only a few times. This specimen includes other DNA sequences encoding the same CDR3. The CDR3: CASSLDYEQYF. Here the CDR3 DNA reads TGTGCCAGCAGCCTTGACTACGAGCAGTACTTC. The rearrangement uses TRBV7-2 and TRBJ2-7; D unclear. The germline gives CDR1 SGHTA, CDR2 FQGNSA. Trimming left V 5 bases short and J 3 bases short, with 5 bases between. This CDR3 has 11 amino acids.

This clone showed up just a few times. V and J are TRBV4-1 and TRBJ2-7; maybe TRBD2 (6 bases). From germline, CDR1 is MGHRA and CDR2 YSYEKL. The CDR3 sequence is 16 residues long. Trimming stripped 2 bases from V and 0 bases from J, with 14 bases between. The CDR3 loop reads CASSQSSSGYSYEQYF. The CDR3 region has the DNA TGCGCCAGCAGCCAATCCTCAAGCGGGTACTCCTACGAGCAGTACTTC.

Ten or more counts support this clone. The chain is built from TRBV11-1 and TRBJ2-1; D call uncertain. The CDR3 length is 12 residues. With 2 bases removed from V and 8 bases from J, the gap between germline ends came to 7 bases. Germline V gene data show CDR1 as SGHAT and CDR2 as FQDESV (reference sequence). The CDR3, as DNA: TGTGCCAGCAGCTTATCCGGTGATGAGCAGTTCTTC. Its translation: CASSLSGDEQFF.